The subject of this entry is one TCR beta chain. In the original processing: Reference gene primer amplification in the assay estimated nucleated cell counts. Measured with immunoSEQ multiplex PCR; TCRdb has only the in-frame clones, and not every one. V and J calls and clone size are as listed in that table; D and trimming were resolved from the DNA. The table includes a few hundred thousand clones, just under 90% detected once. The sample is drawn from a study of blood T cell repertoires in COVID-19. The specimen sequenced was PBMCs or T cells enriched from blood (not recorded which). The sequence was collected from a woman in her fifties or sixties who had recovered from COVID-19.

The CDR3 sequence: CASSLRTKQETQYF. For the CDR3, the DNA is TGTGCCAGCAGCCTTAGAACGAAACAAGAGACCCAGTACTTC. The V call is TRBV7-8, the J call TRBJ2-5; D not resolved. Trimming stripped 5 bases from V and 2 bases from J, with 12 bases between. This CDR3 is 14 amino acids long. Germline V gives CDR1 SGHVS, CDR2 FQNEAQ.